The T cell receptor beta chain under discussion was sequenced for a study of chemoradiotherapy in HPV16-positive cancers. Study-wide findings and caveats: Non-HPV-specific T cells did not expand in tumors during treatment, whereas candidate HPV-specific clones and E7-related motifs did.

Some clones are missing from TCRdb's copy, which holds only in-frame ones; the method was immunoSEQ multiplex PCR. The data hold fewer than 25,000 clones, with over 85% observed a single time. Concerning this clone: What it binds is not known.

In germline, CDR1 is SEHNR, CDR2 FQNEAQ (reference sequence). Deletions cut 5 bases from V and 7 bases from J, with 17 bases between. This CDR3 comprises 14 residues. This material consisted of blood, taken from a patient who underwent chemoradiotherapy. The TCR comes from a human donor with HPV-associated anogenital cancer. The V call is TRBV7-9, the J call TRBJ1-2, with TRBD1 as a possible D gene (6 bases). The DNA for the CDR3 is TGTGCCAGCAGCCTGCATGACAGGTCCTCTGGCTACACCTTC. It translates to CASSLHDRSSGYTF.